The next 31 T cell receptor beta chains were all read from a single sample in a study of blood T cell repertoires in COVID-19. Some clones are missing from TCRdb's copy, which holds only in-frame ones; the method was immunoSEQ multiplex PCR. The sample has fewer than 250,000 clones, roughly 90% seen once. What was sequenced was peripheral blood. Every receptor here comes from a woman aged 55 to 70 with acute or convalescent COVID-19.

The rearrangement uses TRBV10-2 and TRBJ1-2, with a possible D match to TRBD1 (6 bases). V was cut by 7 bases and J by 8 bases, with 23 bases left in between. Germline CDR1 WSHSY, CDR2 SAAADI. There are 15 residues in the CDR3. CDR3 coding DNA: TGCGCCAGCACCGGCCCGTCAGGGGCAAATCCGGGCTACACCTTC. Protein: CASTGPSGANPGYTF.

The genes are TRBV7-2 and TRBJ1-2; D possibly corresponds to TRBD1 (6 bases). The germline CDR1 and CDR2 sequences are SGHTA and FQGNSA. This CDR3 has 13 residues. The germline V and J ends were trimmed by 5 bases and 6 bases, with 13 bases remaining between them. DNA for the CDR3: TGTGCCAGCAGCCAAAACAGGGTAGATGGCTACACCTTC. This gives the protein CASSQNRVDGYTF.

The CDR3 loop reads CASSKQGILNEQYF. CDR3 coding DNA: TGTGCCAGCAGTAAACAGGGCATTCTAAATGAGCAGTACTTC. The rearrangement uses TRBV6-5 and TRBJ2-7, with D tentatively TRBD1 (6 bases). Trimming took 5 bases from V and 7 from J, leaving 18 bases between them. This CDR3 is built from 14 residues. CDR1 and CDR2 (germline): MNHEY, SVGAGI.

The J gene is TRBJ2-2, the V gene TRBV11-2, with a possible D match to TRBD2 (5 bases). Germline CDR1 and CDR2: SGHAT and FQNNGV. Between the trimmed V and J ends, which lost 6 bases and 0 bases, there was a span of 11 bases. This CDR3 spans 15 amino acids. This CDR3 is CASRPDLANTGELFF. CDR3 coding DNA: TGTGCCAGCAGACCGGACTTAGCGAACACCGGGGAGCTGTTTTTT.

The chain carries TRBV25-1 and TRBJ2-5, with 7 bases matching TRBD1. The germline CDR1 and CDR2 sequences are MGHDK and SYGVNS. J gave up 4 bases and V 5 bases, and 4 bases lay outside the gene matches. The CDR3 has 13 residues. For the CDR3, the DNA is TGTGCCAGCAGTAGGGCAGGGGGAGAGACCCAGTACTTC. Its protein is CASSRAGGETQYF.

In this sample, this clone turned up a few times. The chain joins TRBV6-1 to TRBJ2-7; 8 positions match TRBD1. The germline V gene encodes CDR1 MNHNS and CDR2 SASEGT. Trimming at V came to 3 bases and at J to 7 bases, leaving 5 bases not matched to a gene. The CDR3 totals 13 residues. CDR3 bases: TGTGCCAGCAGTGACAGGGGGCTCGGGGAGCAGTACTTC. It specifies CASSDRGLGEQYF.

The chain recombines TRBV5-4 with TRBJ2-5, with TRBD2 identical over 13 bases. The CDR3 is made up of 15 amino acids. The V gene's germline CDR1 is SGHNT and CDR2 YYREEE (reference sequence). J was trimmed by 5 bases and V by 4 bases; bases with no gene match: 5. The DNA for the CDR3 is TGTGCCAGCAGCCAGGGACTAGCGGGAATGGAGACCCAGTACTTC. Encoded protein: CASSQGLAGMETQYF.

The chain is built from TRBV11-2 and TRBJ2-7, with D possibly matching TRBD2 (7 bases). Germline V gene data show CDR1 as SGHAT and CDR2 as FQNNGV. V was cut by 5 bases and J by 2 bases, with 16 bases left in between. The length of the CDR3 is 15 residues. Here the CDR3 reads CASSPTRGPTYEQYF. Written as DNA, the CDR3 is TGTGCCAGCAGCCCCACGCGGGGGCCTACCTACGAGCAGTACTTC.

The CDR3 sequence is CASSLVPGSNTEAFF. The CDR3 nucleotides read TGTGCCAGCAGCTTAGTTCCGGGGTCGAACACTGAAGCTTTCTTT. This chain joins TRBV11-2 and TRBJ1-1; D gene uncertain. This CDR3 has 15 amino acids. Trimming shortened V by 1 base and J by 1 base, and 10 bases separated the two germline ends. Per germline, CDR1 SGHAT and CDR2 FQNNGV.

This clone was recorded a few times. V is TRBV9 and J is TRBJ2-3, with 15 nucleotides matching TRBD2. CDR1 is SGDLS and CDR2 is YYNGEE in the germline V gene. The V and J ends lost 7 bases and 3 bases, in that order; junction bases with no gene match: 3. This CDR3 has 15 residues. The CDR3 spells CASGTSGGLTDTQYF. The CDR3, as DNA: TGTGCCAGCGGGACTAGCGGGGGGTTGACAGATACGCAGTATTTT.

On this clone: The sample carries other DNA sequences with the same CDR3. This chain uses TRBV5-1 with TRBJ2-1; 7 bases are a match to TRBD2. J was trimmed by 0 bases and V by 4 bases; bases with no gene match: 4. The CDR3 has 15 amino acids. Germline CDR1 SGHRS, CDR2 YFSETQ. As DNA, the CDR3 is TGCGCCAGCAGCAGTGGCGGGAGCTCCTACAATGAGCAGTTCTTC. Residues: CASSSGGSSYNEQFF.

This sequence joins TRBV5-4 and TRBJ1-1; possible D gene TRBD1, 6 bases. CDR1 SGHNT and CDR2 YYREEE come from the germline V gene (reference sequence). The V end was cut by 4 bases, the J end by 2 bases, with 12 bases between. The CDR3 is 14 residues long. The CDR3 is CASSARTVNTEAFF. The CDR3 region has the DNA TGTGCCAGCAGCGCGAGGACAGTCAACACTGAAGCTTTCTTT.

V is TRBV6-4 and J is TRBJ2-3, with 7 bases that match TRBD1. The CDR3 runs to 14 residues. V shed 6 bases, J shed 4 bases, and the junction held 7 bases outside the gene matches. Germline-derived CDR1 and CDR2 are MRHNA and SNTAGT. The CDR3 nucleotides read TGTGCCAGCAGAAGGGACAGTACAGCAGATACGCAGTATTTT. It codes for CASRRDSTADTQYF.

The chain couples TRBV11-3 to TRBJ1-2; TRBD1 agrees at 9 bases. After removal of 0 bases from V and 10 bases from J, the junction contained 9 bases not matched to a gene. In germline, CDR1 is SGHNT, CDR2 YENEEA. The CDR3 is 15 amino acids. The CDR3 spells CASSLDLGDRADYTF. Here the CDR3 DNA reads TGTGCCAGCAGCTTAGATCTCGGGGACAGGGCCGACTACACCTTC.

CDR3 nucleotide sequence: TGTGCCAGCAATGGGCGAAACCTCTATGGCTACACCTTC. Its protein product is CASNGRNLYGYTF. The rearrangement uses TRBV6-5 and TRBJ1-2; D unresolved. Between the trimmed V and J ends, which lost 7 bases and 4 bases, there was a span of 13 bases. Looked up from germline, CDR1 is MNHEY and CDR2 is SVGAGI. The CDR3 extends over 13 amino acids.

The chain employs TRBV7-2 and TRBJ2-5, with 8 nucleotides matching TRBD1. This CDR3 has 13 amino acids. Germline V gene lookup returns CDR1 SGHTA and CDR2 FQGNSA. With V trimmed by 4 bases and J by 5 bases, 3 bases remained unmatched. DNA of the CDR3: TGTGCCAGCAGCTCAGGGGGCTTGGAGACCCAGTACTTC. This gives the protein CASSSGGLETQYF.

About this clone: The sample contains more than one DNA sequence encoding this CDR3. V is TRBV5-1 and J is TRBJ1-4; TRBD1 agrees at 8 bases. Germline V gene lookup returns CDR1 SGHRS and CDR2 YFSETQ. The CDR3 has 15 residues. V lost 0 bases, J lost 8 bases, and 6 bases stayed unmatched. The CDR3 DNA follows: TGCGCCAGCAGCTTGGCTGGACAGGGCGGGGAAAAACTGTTTTTT. Protein: CASSLAGQGGEKLFF.

V and J are TRBV2 and TRBJ2-7; D might be TRBD1 (6 bases). Trimming left V 3 bases short and J 1 base short, with 13 bases between. Germline V lookup: CDR1 SNHLY, CDR2 FYNNEI. This CDR3 is built from 15 residues. The CDR3 region is CASSESGDQSYEQYF. The CDR3 coding sequence is TGTGCCAGCAGTGAGTCAGGGGATCAGTCCTACGAGCAGTACTTC. The variable domain in full, with the rest retrieved from reference TRBV2 and TRBJ2-7, is EPEVTQTPSHQVTQMGQEVILRCVPISNHLYFYWYRQILGQKVEFLVSFYNNEISEKSEIFDDQFSVERPDGSNFTLKIRSTKLEDSAMYFCASSESGDQSYEQYFGPGTRLTVT.

The chain recombines TRBV6-6 with TRBJ1-2, with D possibly TRBD1 on 6 matching bases. The CDR3 is 14 residues long. Germline assignment: CDR1 MNHNY and CDR2 SVGAGI (reference sequence). The ends were cut back, 4 bases at V and 6 bases at J, with 15 bases in the middle. CDR3 sequence reads: CASSSPTGLDGYTF. The CDR3 bases are TGTGCCAGCAGTTCCCCCACAGGGTTGGATGGCTACACCTTC.

This clone was seen just once. The chain recombines TRBV5-5 with TRBJ1-1, with 7 bases lining up with TRBD1. Germline-derived CDR1 and CDR2 are SGHKS and YYEKEE (reference sequence). V shed 4 bases and J 1 base; nucleotides not matched to a gene: 4. The CDR3 has 14 residues. The CDR3 sequence is CASSGRDRNTEAFF. The CDR3 DNA reads TGTGCCAGCAGCGGCCGGGACAGGAACACTGAAGCTTTCTTT.

The chain employs TRBV6-1 and TRBJ1-1; maybe TRBD1 (6 bases). Germline-derived CDR1 and CDR2 are MNHNS and SASEGT. V gave up 2 bases and J gave up 10 bases, with 11 bases separating them. The CDR3 runs 12 residues. The DNA for the CDR3 is TGTGCCAGCAGTGAACGGACAGTTACAGCTTTCTTT. Translation gives CASSERTVTAFF.

The genes are TRBV12-3 or TRBV12-4 and TRBJ2-1; maybe TRBD2 (6 bases). Trimming left V 6 bases short and J 7 bases short, with 10 bases between. This CDR3 has 12 amino acids. Written as DNA, the CDR3 is TGTGCCAGCAGGTCAGCGGGTAATGAGCAGTTCTTC. As protein: CASRSAGNEQFF.

This clone was detected once. CDR3 nucleotide sequence: TGTGCCAGCAGTCCACAGGGAATTAACTATGGCTACACCTTC. Encoded protein: CASSPQGINYGYTF. This chain uses TRBV7-9 with TRBJ1-2; the D gene is possibly TRBD1 (6 bases). This CDR3 has 14 residues. Trimming stripped 6 bases from V and 1 base from J, with 12 bases between. The germline CDR1 and CDR2 sequences are SEHNR and FQNEAQ (reference sequence).

This clone was found once. The chain couples TRBV6-5 to TRBJ2-7; 7 bases agree with TRBD1. The CDR3 is 14 amino acids. Trimming removed 7 bases from V and 2 bases from J; junction bases left unmatched: 8. Germline V CDR1 and CDR2: MNHEY, SVGAGI. The CDR3 spells CASTLRQGPYEQYF. DNA for the CDR3: TGTGCCAGCACCCTGAGACAGGGCCCCTACGAGCAGTACTTC.

The rearrangement joins TRBV28 to TRBJ1-5; 9 bases match TRBD1. The CDR3 sequence is 15 residues long. Germline CDR1 reads MDHEN; CDR2 reads SYDVKM. The J segment lost 2 bases and the V segment lost 6 bases, leaving 5 bases of the junction unmatched. Here the CDR3 reads CASRWTGVGNQPQHF. In DNA form, the CDR3 reads TGTGCCAGCAGATGGACAGGGGTCGGCAATCAGCCCCAGCATTTT.

This chain connects TRBV7-2 to TRBJ2-3; TRBD2 is a possible D gene (6 bases). The V end lost 2 bases, the J end lost 1 base, and 13 bases lay between the germline ends. This CDR3 has 16 residues. The germline gives CDR1 SGHTA, CDR2 FQGNSA. The CDR3 sequence: CASSLTGGGGTDTQYF. Here the CDR3 DNA reads TGTGCCAGCAGCTTAACCGGGGGTGGCGGCACAGATACGCAGTATTTT.

J is TRBJ1-2 and V is TRBV9; 7 bases are a match to TRBD1. Germline V lookup: CDR1 SGDLS, CDR2 YYNGEE. CDR3 size: 15 residues. V lost 3 bases and J lost 0; bases outside the gene matches: 5. This CDR3 reads CASSARQGANYGYTF. The CDR3 nucleotides read TGTGCCAGCAGCGCCAGACAGGGAGCTAACTATGGCTACACCTTC.

The chain is built from TRBV24-1 and TRBJ2-2, with 7 bases lining up with TRBD2. V was clipped by 6 bases and J by 3 bases; unmatched bases: 12. CDR3 length equals 17 residues. Germline-derived CDR1 and CDR2 are KGHDR and SFDVKD. CDR3 loop: CATSSHGLADYTGELFF. The DNA for the CDR3 is TGTGCCACCAGTTCCCATGGGCTAGCGGACTACACCGGGGAGCTGTTTTTT.

The J gene is TRBJ2-1, the V gene TRBV19, with TRBD2 matching 9 bases. Germline CDR1 LNHDA, CDR2 SQIVND (reference sequence). V shed 5 bases and J 4 bases; nucleotides not matched to a gene: 12. The CDR3 covers 17 residues. CDR3 DNA sequence: TGTGCCAGTAGTGTCTCGACGGCGGGGGGGGTTTACAATGAGCAGTTCTTC. Encoded protein: CASSVSTAGGVYNEQFF.

The chain employs TRBV19 and TRBJ1-2, with D perhaps matching TRBD1 (5 bases). The CDR3 length is 14 residues. V lost 3 bases and J lost 0, with 8 bases in between. The germline gives CDR1 LNHDA, CDR2 SQIVND (reference sequence). The CDR3 sequence: CASSIQQANYGYTF. The CDR3, as DNA: TGTGCCAGTAGTATTCAACAGGCTAACTATGGCTACACCTTC.

The V gene is TRBV5-1, the J gene TRBJ1-4, with D possibly TRBD1 on 5 matching bases. Deletions cut 5 bases from V and 4 bases from J, with 6 bases between. The CDR3 covers 12 residues. Germline V lookup: CDR1 SGHRS, CDR2 YFSETQ. The CDR3 bases are TGCGCCAGCAGGGACAATAATGAAAAACTGTTTTTT. Encoded protein: CASRDNNEKLFF.